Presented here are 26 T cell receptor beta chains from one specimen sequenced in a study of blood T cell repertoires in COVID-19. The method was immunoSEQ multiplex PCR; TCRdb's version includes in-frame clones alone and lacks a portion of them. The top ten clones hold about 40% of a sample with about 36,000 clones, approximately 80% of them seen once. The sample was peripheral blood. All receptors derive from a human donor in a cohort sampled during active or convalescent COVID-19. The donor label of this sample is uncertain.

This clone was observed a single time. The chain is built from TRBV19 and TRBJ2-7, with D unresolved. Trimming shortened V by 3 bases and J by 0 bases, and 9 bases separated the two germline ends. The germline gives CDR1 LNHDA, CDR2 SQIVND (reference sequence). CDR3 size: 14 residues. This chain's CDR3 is CASSINYNSYEQYF. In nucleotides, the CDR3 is TGTGCCAGTAGTATTAACTACAACTCCTACGAGCAGTACTTC.

The CDR3 spells CSVQADTYNEQFF. The CDR3 DNA is TGCAGCGTCCAAGCGGATACCTACAATGAGCAGTTCTTC. V is TRBV29-1 and J is TRBJ2-1; possibly TRBD2 for D (5 bases). CDR1 and CDR2 from the germline V gene are SQVTM and ANQGSEA. Trimming took off 6 bases at V and 2 bases at J, with 11 bases between the two ends. This CDR3 has 13 amino acids.

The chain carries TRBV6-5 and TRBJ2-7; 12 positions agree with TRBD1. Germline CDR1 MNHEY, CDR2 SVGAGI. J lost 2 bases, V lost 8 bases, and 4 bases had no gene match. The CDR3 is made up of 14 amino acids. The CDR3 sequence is CASGRDRGPYEQYF. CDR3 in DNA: TGTGCCAGCGGCCGGGACAGGGGGCCCTACGAGCAGTACTTC.

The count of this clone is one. In nucleotides, the CDR3 is TGCGCCAGCAGCTTGGGGGAGGGACAACTTCCCTACGAGCAGTACTTC. It translates to CASSLGEGQLPYEQYF. This chain connects TRBV5-1 to TRBJ2-7; a weak D match, TRBD2 (7 bases). The length of the CDR3 is 16 residues. Trimming removed 0 bases from V and 2 bases from J, with 15 bases in between. CDR1 and CDR2 (germline): SGHRS, YFSETQ.

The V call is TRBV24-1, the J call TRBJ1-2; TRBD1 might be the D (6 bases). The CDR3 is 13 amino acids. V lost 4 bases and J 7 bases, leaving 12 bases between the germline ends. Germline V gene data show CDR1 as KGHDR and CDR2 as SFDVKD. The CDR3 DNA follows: TGTGCCACCAGTGACAGGGGATCGGGTGGCTACACCTTC. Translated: CATSDRGSGGYTF.

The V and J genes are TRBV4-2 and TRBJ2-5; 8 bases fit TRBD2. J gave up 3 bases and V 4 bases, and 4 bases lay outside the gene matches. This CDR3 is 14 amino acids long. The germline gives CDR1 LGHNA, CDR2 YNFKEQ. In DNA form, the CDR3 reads TGTGCCAGCAGCCGAACAGCGGGAGAAGAGACCCAGTACTTC. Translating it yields CASSRTAGEETQYF.

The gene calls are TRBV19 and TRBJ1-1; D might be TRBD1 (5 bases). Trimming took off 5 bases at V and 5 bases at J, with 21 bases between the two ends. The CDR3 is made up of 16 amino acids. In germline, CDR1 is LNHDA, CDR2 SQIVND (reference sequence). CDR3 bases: TGTGCCAGTAGTTCCCCAGGGTGGCTTGCCAAGACTGAAGCTTTCTTT. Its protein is CASSSPGWLAKTEAFF.

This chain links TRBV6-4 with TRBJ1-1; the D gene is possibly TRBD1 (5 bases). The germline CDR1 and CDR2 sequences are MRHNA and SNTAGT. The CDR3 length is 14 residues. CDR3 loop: CATRSGTGNTEAFF. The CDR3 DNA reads TGTGCTACCAGGAGCGGGACCGGTAACACTGAAGCTTTCTTT.

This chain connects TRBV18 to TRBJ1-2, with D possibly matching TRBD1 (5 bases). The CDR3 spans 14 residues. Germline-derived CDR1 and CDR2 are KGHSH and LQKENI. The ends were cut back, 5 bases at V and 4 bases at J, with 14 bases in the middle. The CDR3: CASSDGATGYGYTF. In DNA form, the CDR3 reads TGTGCCAGCTCAGATGGAGCTACAGGCTATGGCTACACCTTC. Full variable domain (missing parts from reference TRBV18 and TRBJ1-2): NAGVMQNPRHLVRRRGQEARLRCSPMKGHSHVYWYRQLPEEGLKFMVYLQKENIIDESGMPKERFSAEFPKEGPSILRIQQVVRGDSAAYFCASSDGATGYGYTFGSGTRLTVV.

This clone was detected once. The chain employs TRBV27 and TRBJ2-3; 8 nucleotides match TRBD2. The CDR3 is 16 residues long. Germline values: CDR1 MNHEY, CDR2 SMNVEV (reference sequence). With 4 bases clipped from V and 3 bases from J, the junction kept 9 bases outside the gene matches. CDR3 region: CASSSQRESKTDTQYF. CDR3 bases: TGTGCCAGCAGTTCCCAGCGGGAGAGTAAGACAGATACGCAGTATTTT.

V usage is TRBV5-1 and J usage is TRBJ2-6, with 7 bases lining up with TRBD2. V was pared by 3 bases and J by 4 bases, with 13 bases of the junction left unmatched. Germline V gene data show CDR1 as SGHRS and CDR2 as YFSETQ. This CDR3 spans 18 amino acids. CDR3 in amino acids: CASSSQLTSAQGANVLTF. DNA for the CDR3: TGCGCCAGCAGCTCCCAATTAACTAGCGCCCAGGGGGCCAACGTCCTGACTTTC. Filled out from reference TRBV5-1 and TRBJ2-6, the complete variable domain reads KAGVTQTPRYLIKTRGQQVTLSCSPISGHRSVSWYQQTPGQGLQFLFEYFSETQRNKGNFPGRFSGRQFSNSRSEMNVSTLELGDSALYLCASSSQLTSAQGANVLTFGAGSRLTVL.

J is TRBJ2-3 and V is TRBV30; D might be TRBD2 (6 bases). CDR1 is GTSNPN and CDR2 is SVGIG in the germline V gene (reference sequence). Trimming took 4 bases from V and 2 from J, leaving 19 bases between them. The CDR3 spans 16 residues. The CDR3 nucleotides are TGTGCCTGGACAGTAGGTCTTGGACTAAACACAGATACGCAGTATTTT. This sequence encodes CAWTVGLGLNTDTQYF.

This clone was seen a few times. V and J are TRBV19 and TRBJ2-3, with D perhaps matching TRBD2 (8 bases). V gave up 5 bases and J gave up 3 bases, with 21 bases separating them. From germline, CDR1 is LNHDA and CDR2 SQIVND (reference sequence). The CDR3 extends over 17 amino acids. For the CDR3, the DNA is TGTGCCAGTAGTCCTTGGGGGGTAGCGGGACAGACAGATACGCAGTATTTT. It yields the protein CASSPWGVAGQTDTQYF.

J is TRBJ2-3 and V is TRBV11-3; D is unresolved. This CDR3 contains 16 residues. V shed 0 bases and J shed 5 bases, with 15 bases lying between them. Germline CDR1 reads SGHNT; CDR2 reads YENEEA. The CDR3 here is CASSLDRLRAGDTQYF. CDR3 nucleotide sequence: TGTGCCAGCAGCTTAGATAGACTCAGAGCCGGAGATACGCAGTATTTT.

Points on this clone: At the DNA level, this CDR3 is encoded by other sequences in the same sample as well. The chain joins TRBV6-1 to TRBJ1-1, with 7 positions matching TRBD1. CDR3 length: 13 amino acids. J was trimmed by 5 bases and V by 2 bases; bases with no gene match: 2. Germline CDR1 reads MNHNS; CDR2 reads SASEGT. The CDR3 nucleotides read TGTGCCAGCAGTGAACGACAGGGAACTGAAGCTTTCTTT. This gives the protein CASSERQGTEAFF.

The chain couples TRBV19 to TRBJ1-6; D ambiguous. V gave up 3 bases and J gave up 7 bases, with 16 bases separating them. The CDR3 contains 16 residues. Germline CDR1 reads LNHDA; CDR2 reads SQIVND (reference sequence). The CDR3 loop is CASSMGPRAGNSPLHF. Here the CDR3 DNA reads TGTGCCAGTAGTATGGGCCCAAGGGCGGGGAATTCACCCCTCCACTTT.

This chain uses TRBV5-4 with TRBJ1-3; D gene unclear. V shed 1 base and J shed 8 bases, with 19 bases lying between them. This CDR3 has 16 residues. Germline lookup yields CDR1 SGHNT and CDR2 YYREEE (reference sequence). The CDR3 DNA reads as TGTGCCAGCAGCTTGTCGGAGCTAGCGGGTCGGGACACCATATATTTT. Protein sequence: CASSLSELAGRDTIYF.

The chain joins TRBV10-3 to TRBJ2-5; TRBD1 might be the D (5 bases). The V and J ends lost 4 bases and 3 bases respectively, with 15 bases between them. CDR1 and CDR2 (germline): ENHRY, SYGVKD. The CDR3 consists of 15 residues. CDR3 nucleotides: TGTGCCATCAGTGCCCTGGGGCGGAATGAAGAGACCCAGTACTTC. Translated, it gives CAISALGRNEETQYF.

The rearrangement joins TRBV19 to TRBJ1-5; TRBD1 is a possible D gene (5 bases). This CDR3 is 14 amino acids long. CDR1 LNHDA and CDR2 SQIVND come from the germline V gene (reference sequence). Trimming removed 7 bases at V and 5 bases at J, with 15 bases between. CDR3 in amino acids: CASTEGRDYQPQHF. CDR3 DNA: TGTGCCAGTACCGAGGGCAGGGACTATCAGCCCCAGCATTTT. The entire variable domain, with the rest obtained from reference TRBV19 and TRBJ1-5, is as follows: DGGITQSPKYLFRKEGQNVTLSCEQNLNHDAMYWYRQDPGQGLRLIYYSQIVNDFQKGDIAEGYSVSREKKESFPLTVTSAQKNPTAFYLCASTEGRDYQPQHFGDGTRLSIL.

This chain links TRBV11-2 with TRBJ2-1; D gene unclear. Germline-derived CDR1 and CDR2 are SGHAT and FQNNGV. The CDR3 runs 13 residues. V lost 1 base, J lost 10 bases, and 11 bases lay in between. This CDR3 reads CASSLGVRREQFF. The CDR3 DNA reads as TGTGCCAGCAGCTTAGGAGTCCGCCGAGAGCAGTTCTTC.

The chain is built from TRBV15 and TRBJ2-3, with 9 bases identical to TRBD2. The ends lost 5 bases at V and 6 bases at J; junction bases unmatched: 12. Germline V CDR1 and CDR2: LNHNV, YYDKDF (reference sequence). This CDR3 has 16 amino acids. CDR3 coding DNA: TGTGCCACCAGCCCCGCCGGGGCGGGAGGGCTCGATACGCAGTATTTT. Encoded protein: CATSPAGAGGLDTQYF.

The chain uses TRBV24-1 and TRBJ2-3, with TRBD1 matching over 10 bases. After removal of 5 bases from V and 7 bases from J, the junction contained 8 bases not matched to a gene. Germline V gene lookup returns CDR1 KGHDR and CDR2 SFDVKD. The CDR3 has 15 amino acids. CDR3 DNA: TGTGCCACCAGTGTTGGGGGACAGGGGTGGAATACGCAGTATTTT. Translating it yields CATSVGGQGWNTQYF.

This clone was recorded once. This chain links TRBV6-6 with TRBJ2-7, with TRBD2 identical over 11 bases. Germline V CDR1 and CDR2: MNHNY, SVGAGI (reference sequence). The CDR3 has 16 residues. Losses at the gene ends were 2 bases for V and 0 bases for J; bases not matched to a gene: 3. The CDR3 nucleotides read TGTGCCAGCAGTTACCAGGGGACTAGCGGCTCCTACGAGCAGTACTTC. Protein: CASSYQGTSGSYEQYF.

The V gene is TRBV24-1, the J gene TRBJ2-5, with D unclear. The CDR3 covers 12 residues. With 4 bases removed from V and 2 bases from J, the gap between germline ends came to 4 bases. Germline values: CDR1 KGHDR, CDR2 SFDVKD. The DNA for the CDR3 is TGTGCCACCAGTGACACACAAGAGACCCAGTACTTC. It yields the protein CATSDTQETQYF.

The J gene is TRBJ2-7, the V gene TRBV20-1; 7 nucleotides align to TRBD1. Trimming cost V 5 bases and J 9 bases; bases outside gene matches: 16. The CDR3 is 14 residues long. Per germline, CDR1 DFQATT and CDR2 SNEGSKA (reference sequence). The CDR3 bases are TGCAGTGCTGGTGGGGACAGCTCCTACGAAGGGCAGTACTTC. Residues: CSAGGDSSYEGQYF.

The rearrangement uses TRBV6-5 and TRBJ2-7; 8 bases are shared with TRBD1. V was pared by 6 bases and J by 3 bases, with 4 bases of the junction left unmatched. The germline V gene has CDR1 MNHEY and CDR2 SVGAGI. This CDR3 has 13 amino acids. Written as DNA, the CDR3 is TGTGCCAGCAGGCGGACAGGGAGCTACGAGCAGTACTTC. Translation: CASRRTGSYEQYF.